The sequence of this TCR beta chain was determined in a study of blood T cell repertoires in COVID-19. Study details: The United States, Italy and Spain provided the acute and convalescent COVID-19 samples. The analysed material was cDNA or gDNA that came from T cells, B-cell-depleted T cells, or PBMCs.

Here immunoSEQ multiplex PCR was the method, and the copy in TCRdb shows in-frame clones only, minus some. Among about 220,000 clones, roughly 85% were seen once, and the ten largest hold more than 4.5%. The CDR3 totals 15 residues. V was cut by 0 bases and J by 1 base, with 5 bases left in between. Germline loops: CDR1 KGHDR, CDR2 SFDVKD. The source of this sequence is a woman in her fifties or sixties who had been exposed to COVID-19. The sample comprised PBMCs or T cells enriched from blood (not recorded which). This chain joins TRBV24-1 and TRBJ2-2; D call uncertain. The CDR3 DNA sequence: TGTGCCACCAGTGATTTGACAGAGAACACCGGGGAGCTGTTTTTT. Translated: CATSDLTENTGELFF.